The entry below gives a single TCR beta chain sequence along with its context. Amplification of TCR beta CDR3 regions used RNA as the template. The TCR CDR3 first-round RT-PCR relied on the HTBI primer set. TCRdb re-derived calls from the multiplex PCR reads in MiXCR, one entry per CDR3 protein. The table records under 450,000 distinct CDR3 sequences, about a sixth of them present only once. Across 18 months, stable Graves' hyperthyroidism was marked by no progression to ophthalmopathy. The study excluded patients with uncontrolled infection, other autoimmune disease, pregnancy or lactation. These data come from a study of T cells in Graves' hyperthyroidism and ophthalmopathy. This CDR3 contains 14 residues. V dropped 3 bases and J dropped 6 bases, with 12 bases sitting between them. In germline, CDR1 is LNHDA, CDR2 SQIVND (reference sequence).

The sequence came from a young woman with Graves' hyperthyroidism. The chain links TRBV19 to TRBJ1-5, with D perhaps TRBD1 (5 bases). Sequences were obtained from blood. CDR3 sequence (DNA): TGTGCCAGTAGTATTGGAGGGGTAGGTCAGCCCCAGCATTTT. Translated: CASSIGGVGQPQHF.